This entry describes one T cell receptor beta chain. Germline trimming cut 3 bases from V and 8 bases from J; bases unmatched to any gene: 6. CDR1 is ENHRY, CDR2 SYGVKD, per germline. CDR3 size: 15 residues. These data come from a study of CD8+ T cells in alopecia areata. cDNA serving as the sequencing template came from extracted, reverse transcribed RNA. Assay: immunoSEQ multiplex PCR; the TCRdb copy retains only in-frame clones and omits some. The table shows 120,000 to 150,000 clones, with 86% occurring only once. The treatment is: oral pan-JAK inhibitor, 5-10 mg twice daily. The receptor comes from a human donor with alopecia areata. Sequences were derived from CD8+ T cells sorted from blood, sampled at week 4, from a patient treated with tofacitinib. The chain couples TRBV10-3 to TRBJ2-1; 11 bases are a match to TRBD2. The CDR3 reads CAISETSGSLDEQFF. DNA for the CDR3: TGTGCCATCAGTGAAACTAGCGGGAGTCTGGATGAGCAGTTCTTC.